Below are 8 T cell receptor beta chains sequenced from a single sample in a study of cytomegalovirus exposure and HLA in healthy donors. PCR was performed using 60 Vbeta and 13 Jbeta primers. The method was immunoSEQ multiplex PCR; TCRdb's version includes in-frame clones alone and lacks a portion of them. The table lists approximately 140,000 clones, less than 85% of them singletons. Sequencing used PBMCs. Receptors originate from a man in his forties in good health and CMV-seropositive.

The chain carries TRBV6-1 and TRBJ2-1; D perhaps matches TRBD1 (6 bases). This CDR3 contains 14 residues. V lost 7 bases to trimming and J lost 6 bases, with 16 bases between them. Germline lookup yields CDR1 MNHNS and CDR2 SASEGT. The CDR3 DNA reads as TGTGCCAGCACTCCCTGGGCAGGGGTCAATGAGCAGTTCTTC. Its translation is CASTPWAGVNEQFF.

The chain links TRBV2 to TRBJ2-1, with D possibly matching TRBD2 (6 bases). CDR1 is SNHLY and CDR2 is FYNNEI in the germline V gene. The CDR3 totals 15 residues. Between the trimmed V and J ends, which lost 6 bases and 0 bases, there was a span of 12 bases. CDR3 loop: CASRGGTSSYNEQFF. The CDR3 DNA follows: TGTGCCAGCAGGGGGGGAACGAGCTCCTACAATGAGCAGTTCTTC. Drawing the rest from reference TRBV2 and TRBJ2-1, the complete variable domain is EPEVTQTPSHQVTQMGQEVILRCVPISNHLYFYWYRQILGQKVEFLVSFYNNEISEKSEIFDDQFSVERPDGSNFTLKIRSTKLEDSAMYFCASRGGTSSYNEQFFGPGTRLTVL.

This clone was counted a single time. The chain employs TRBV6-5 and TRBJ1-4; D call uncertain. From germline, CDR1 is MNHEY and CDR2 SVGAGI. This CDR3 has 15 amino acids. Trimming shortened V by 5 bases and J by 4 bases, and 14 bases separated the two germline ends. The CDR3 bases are TGTGCCAGCAGTGCGCTCTCGGGGTATAATGAAAAACTGTTTTTT. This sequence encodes CASSALSGYNEKLFF.

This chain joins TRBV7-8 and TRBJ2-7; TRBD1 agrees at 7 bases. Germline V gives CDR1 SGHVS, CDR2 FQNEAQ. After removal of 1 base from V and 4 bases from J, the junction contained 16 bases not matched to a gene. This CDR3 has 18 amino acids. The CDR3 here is CASSLEATGTFLFYEQYF. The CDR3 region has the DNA TGTGCCAGCAGCTTAGAGGCGACAGGGACCTTCCTCTTTTACGAGCAGTACTTC. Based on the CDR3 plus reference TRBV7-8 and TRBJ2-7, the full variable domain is GAGVSQSPRYKVAKRGQDVALRCDPISGHVSLFWYQQALGQGPEFLTYFQNEAQLDKSGLPSDRFFAERPEGSVSTLKIQRTQQEDSAVYLCASSLEATGTFLFYEQYFGPGTRLTVT.

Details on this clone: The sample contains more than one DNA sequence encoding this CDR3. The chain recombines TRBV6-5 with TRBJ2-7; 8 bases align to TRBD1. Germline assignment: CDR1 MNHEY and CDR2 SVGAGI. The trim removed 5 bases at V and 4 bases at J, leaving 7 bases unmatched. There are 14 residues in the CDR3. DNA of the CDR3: TGTGCCAGCAGTCGCGACAGGGGCGGTTACGAGCAGTACTTC. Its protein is CASSRDRGGYEQYF.

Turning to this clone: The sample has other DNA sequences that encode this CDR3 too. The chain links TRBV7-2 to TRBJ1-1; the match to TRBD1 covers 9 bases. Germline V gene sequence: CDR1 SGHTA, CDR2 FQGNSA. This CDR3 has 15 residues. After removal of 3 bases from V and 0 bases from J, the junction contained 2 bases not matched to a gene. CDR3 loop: CASSLGQGLNTEAFF. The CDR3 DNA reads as TGTGCCAGCAGCTTGGGACAGGGCTTGAACACTGAAGCTTTCTTT.

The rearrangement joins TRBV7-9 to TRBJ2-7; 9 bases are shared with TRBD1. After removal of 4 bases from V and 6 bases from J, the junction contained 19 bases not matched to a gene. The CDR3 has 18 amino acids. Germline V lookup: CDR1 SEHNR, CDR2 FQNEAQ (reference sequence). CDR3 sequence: CASSSPFGTGLIPSEQYF. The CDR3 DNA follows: TGTGCCAGCAGCTCGCCCTTTGGGACAGGGCTTATTCCCTCCGAGCAGTACTTC.

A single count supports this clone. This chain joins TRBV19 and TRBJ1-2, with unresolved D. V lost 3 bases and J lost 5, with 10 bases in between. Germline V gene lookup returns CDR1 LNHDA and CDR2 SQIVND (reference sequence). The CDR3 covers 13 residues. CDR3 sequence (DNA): TGTGCCAGTAGTATCAAGGGAGAGTATGGCTACACCTTC. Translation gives CASSIKGEYGYTF.